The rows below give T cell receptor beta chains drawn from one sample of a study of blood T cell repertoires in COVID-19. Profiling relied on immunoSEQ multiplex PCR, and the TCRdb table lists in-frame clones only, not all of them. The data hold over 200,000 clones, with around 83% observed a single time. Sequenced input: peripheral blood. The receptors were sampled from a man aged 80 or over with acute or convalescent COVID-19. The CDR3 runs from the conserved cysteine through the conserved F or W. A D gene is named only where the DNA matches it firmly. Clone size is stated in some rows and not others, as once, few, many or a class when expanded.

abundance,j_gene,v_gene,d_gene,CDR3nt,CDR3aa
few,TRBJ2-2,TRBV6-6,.,TGTGCCAGCAGTCAACAGGGAAGGAACACCGGGGAGCTGTTTTTT,CASSQQGRNTGELFF
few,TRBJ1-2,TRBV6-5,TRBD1,TGTGCCAGCGGACAGGGGCGAAACTATGGCTACACCTTC,CASGQGRNYGYTF
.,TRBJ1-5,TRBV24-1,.,TGTGCCACCAGTATGGCAGGGAATAGCAATCAGCCCCAGCATTTT,CATSMAGNSNQPQHF
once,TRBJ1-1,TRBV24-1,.,TGTGCCAACCACGGGGTCATGAACACTGAAGCTTTCTTT,CANHGVMNTEAFF
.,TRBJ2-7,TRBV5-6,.,TGTGCCAGCAGCCCGCACAGCGGATACTCCTACGAGCAGTACTTC,CASSPHSGYSYEQYF
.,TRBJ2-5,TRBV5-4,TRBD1,TGTGCCAGCAGCTTGAGAGACAGGGGTTTCGGACGGGAGACCCAGTACTTC,CASSLRDRGFGRETQYF
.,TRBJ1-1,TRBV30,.,TGTGCCTGGAGTTCGGGGAACACTGAAGCTTTCTTT,CAWSSGNTEAFF
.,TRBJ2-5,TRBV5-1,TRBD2,TGCGCCAGCAGCGCCAACTTAGCGGGCGGGGAGACCCAGTACTTC,CASSANLAGGETQYF
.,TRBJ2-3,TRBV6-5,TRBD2,TGTGCCAGCAGACGGGGGGGGGTTACCACAGATACGCAGTATTTT,CASRRGGVTTDTQYF
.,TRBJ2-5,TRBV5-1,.,TGCGCCAGCAGCTTGGCCCCAGGACAAAGGGAGACCCAGTACTTC,CASSLAPGQRETQYF
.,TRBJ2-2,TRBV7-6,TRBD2,TGTGCCAGCAGCTTAGCGCCAGCGGGGGGGCCCCCCGGGGAGCTGTTTTTT,CASSLAPAGGPPGELFF
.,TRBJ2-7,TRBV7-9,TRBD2,TGTGCCAGCAGCTTAGCGCATGGGGGGGTAAGCGAGCAGTACTTC,CASSLAHGGVSEQYF
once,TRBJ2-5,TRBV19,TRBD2,TGTGCCAGTAGTACTCCGACCTCAGGACTAGCGGGTTCCGAGACCCAGTACTTC,CASSTPTSGLAGSETQYF
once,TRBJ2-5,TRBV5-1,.,TGCGCCAGCAGCTTGGGGCAGGGGGGAGAGACCCAGTACTTC,CASSLGQGGETQYF
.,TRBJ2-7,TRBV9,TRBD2,TGTGCCAGCAGCACGCGGGGGGATTCCCACGAGCAGTACTTC,CASSTRGDSHEQYF
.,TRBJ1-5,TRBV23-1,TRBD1,TGCGCCAGCAGTCAATTTGGTTCACAGGGGATCAATCAGCCCCAGCATTTT,CASSQFGSQGINQPQHF
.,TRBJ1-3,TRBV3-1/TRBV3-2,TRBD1,TGTGCCAGCAGCCAGGGACAGGGGAGATTGACTGGAAACACCATATATTTT,CASSQGQGRLTGNTIYF
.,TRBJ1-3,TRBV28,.,TGTGCCACCCGGGGGGGGAGCTCTGGAAACACCATATATTTT,CATRGGSSGNTIYF
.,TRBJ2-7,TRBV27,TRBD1,TGTGCCAGCAGTTTAGGGGACAGGGGGCCCTACGAGCAGTACTTC,CASSLGDRGPYEQYF
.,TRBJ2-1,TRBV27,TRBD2,TGTGCCAGCCGGCTAGCGGGTTTATACAATGAGCAGTTCTTC,CASRLAGLYNEQFF
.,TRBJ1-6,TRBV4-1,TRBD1,TGCGCCAGCAGCCAAGAGGCAGGGGGCTATAATTCACCCCTCCACTTT,CASSQEAGGYNSPLHF
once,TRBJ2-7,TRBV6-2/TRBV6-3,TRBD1,TGTGCCAGCAGTTCCGGGACAGGCCTCTCCTACGAGCAGTACTTC,CASSSGTGLSYEQYF
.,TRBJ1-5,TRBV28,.,TGTGCCAGCAGTCCCTTAAGCGGACTCGCCAATCAGCCCCAGCATTTT,CASSPLSGLANQPQHF
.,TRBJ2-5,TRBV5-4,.,TGTGCCAGCAGCTTGGCCGCCCGGGGGGCAGAGACCCAGTACTTC,CASSLAARGAETQYF
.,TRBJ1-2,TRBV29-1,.,TGCAGCGTTGGCGAGGGCAACTATGGCTACACCTTC,CSVGEGNYGYTF
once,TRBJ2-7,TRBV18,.,TGTGCCAGCTCACGGCAGGAGGGGAGCTCCTACGAGCAGTACTTC,CASSRQEGSSYEQYF
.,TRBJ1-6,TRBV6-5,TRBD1,TGTGCCAGCAGTTACAGGCAGGGGGCGAGTAATTCACCCCTCCACTTT,CASSYRQGASNSPLHF
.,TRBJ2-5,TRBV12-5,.,TGTGCTAGTGGTTTACCCAGGTTTCGGGAGACCCAGTACTTC,CASGLPRFRETQYF
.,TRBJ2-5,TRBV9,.,TGTGCCAGCAGCAGCGGGTGGCGGCCCAGGGAGACCCAGTACTTC,CASSSGWRPRETQYF
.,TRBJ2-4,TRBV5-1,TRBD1,TGCGCCAGCAGCCTACCTGAGGGGGCAGACATTCAGTACTTC,CASSLPEGADIQYF
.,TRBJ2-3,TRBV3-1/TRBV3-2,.,TGTGCCAGCAGCCGTAGCGGAGGCACAGATACGCAGTATTTT,CASSRSGGTDTQYF
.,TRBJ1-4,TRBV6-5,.,TGTGCCAGCAGTACAGGATCAACTAATGAAAAACTGTTTTTT,CASSTGSTNEKLFF
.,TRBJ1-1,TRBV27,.,TGTGCCAGCAGTTTCTGGGCAGGGGAGAACACTGAAGCTTTCTTT,CASSFWAGENTEAFF
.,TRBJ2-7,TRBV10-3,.,TGTGCCATCAGGCCCACCGAGGGAGAGCAGTACTTC,CAIRPTEGEQYF